The 12 T cell receptor beta chains below all came from one sample that was sequenced in a study of technical replicates of blood from a few donors. Here immunoSEQ multiplex PCR was the method, and the copy in TCRdb shows in-frame clones only, minus some. Found here are tens of thousands of clones, 93% of them singletons; the top ten hold 0.2% to 0.25%. The source material was T cells isolated from PBMCs. These receptors were obtained from a human donor in good health.

J is TRBJ2-7 and V is TRBV29-1; no clear D. The ends were cut back, 5 bases at V and 1 base at J, with 9 bases in the middle. The CDR3 is 12 amino acids. CDR1 and CDR2 (germline): SQVTM, ANQGSEA. CDR3 in DNA: TGCAGCGTTAGTAGTGAGTCCTACGAGCAGTACTTC. This sequence encodes CSVSSESYEQYF.

This rearrangement joins TRBV9 to TRBJ1-5; D remains unclear. The CDR3 runs to 15 residues. The V end was cut by 4 bases, the J end by 3 bases, with 14 bases between. CDR1 and CDR2 (germline): SGDLS, YYNGEE. The CDR3 region is CASSPDGAHNQPQHF. The CDR3 bases are TGTGCCAGCAGCCCCGATGGAGCCCACAATCAGCCCCAGCATTTT. Variable domain in full (rest from reference TRBV9 and TRBJ1-5): DSGVTQTPKHLITATGQRVTLRCSPRSGDLSVYWYQQSLDQGLQFLIQYYNGEERAKGNILERFSAQQFPDLHSELNLSSLELGDSALYFCASSPDGAHNQPQHFGDGTRLSIL.

V and J are TRBV5-4 and TRBJ2-7; tentative D call: TRBD1 (6 bases). The CDR3 runs 14 residues. The germline gives CDR1 SGHNT, CDR2 YYREEE (reference sequence). V dropped 2 bases and J dropped 1 base, with 10 bases sitting between them. CDR3 loop: CASSFGQSSYEQYF. The CDR3, as DNA: TGTGCCAGCAGCTTCGGACAGAGTTCCTACGAGCAGTACTTC.

The V gene is TRBV30, the J gene TRBJ2-1; 8 bases line up with TRBD2. The CDR3 totals 14 residues. The J segment lost 8 bases and the V segment lost 4 bases, leaving 10 bases of the junction unmatched. Germline V gene lookup returns CDR1 GTSNPN and CDR2 SVGIG (reference sequence). The CDR3 region has the DNA TGTGCCTGGATAGATATACGGGGGGGGGATGAGCAGTTCTTC. Its translation: CAWIDIRGGDEQFF.

The CDR3 nucleotides read TGTGCCAGTAGTACTATTCGTGCAGGGCTTCATTCACCCCTCCACTTT. It codes for CASSTIRAGLHSPLHF. The genes are TRBV19 and TRBJ1-6, with D tentatively TRBD1 (5 bases). CDR1 and CDR2 from the germline V gene are LNHDA and SQIVND (reference sequence). The CDR3 totals 16 residues. Trimming pared 4 bases from V and 8 bases from J, leaving 18 bases between.

This clone has just one count. The chain has TRBV5-1 and TRBJ2-5; 9 bases fit TRBD1. V lost 0 bases and J lost 7; bases outside the gene matches: 7. The CDR3 contains 15 residues. Per the germline V gene, CDR1 is SGHRS and CDR2 is YFSETQ. This CDR3 is CASSLEDRGKGTQYF. In DNA, the CDR3 is TGCGCCAGCAGCTTGGAGGACAGGGGAAAGGGGACCCAGTACTTC.

This rearrangement joins TRBV6-5 to TRBJ2-7, with a weak D call TRBD2 (6 bases). This CDR3 region has 15 residues. Germline V gives CDR1 MNHEY, CDR2 SVGAGI. The germline V and J ends were trimmed by 6 bases and 2 bases, with 17 bases remaining between them. As DNA, the CDR3 is TGTGCCAGCAGCCGCCGGGAGCGTTCGCCCTACGAGCAGTACTTC. Residues: CASSRRERSPYEQYF.

The chain links TRBV4-1 to TRBJ1-2; 9 bases align to TRBD1. Germline CDR1 reads MGHRA; CDR2 reads YSYEKL. Trimming removed 3 bases from V and 7 bases from J; junction bases left unmatched: 6. The CDR3 has 14 amino acids. The CDR3 nucleotides are TGCGCCAGCAGCCAGGAGGACAGGGGTTTTGGCTACACCTTC. Protein sequence: CASSQEDRGFGYTF.

This rearrangement joins TRBV7-8 to TRBJ2-2; 8 bases align to TRBD2. Germline V gene sequence: CDR1 SGHVS, CDR2 FQNEAQ. CDR3 length: 15 residues. Germline trimming cut 8 bases from V and 1 base from J; bases unmatched to any gene: 6. For the CDR3, the DNA is TGTGCCAGCGCCGGGACTAGGGAGAACACCGGGGAGCTGTTTTTT. It is translated as CASAGTRENTGELFF.

The chain has TRBV19 and TRBJ2-5; 7 bases are a match to TRBD1. V lost 9 bases, J lost 5 bases, and 15 bases stayed unmatched. CDR1 is LNHDA, CDR2 SQIVND, per germline (reference sequence). CDR3 size: 15 residues. The CDR3 DNA reads TGTGCCAGGAACCCCGGGACAGATATGGACGAGACCCAGTACTTC. This sequence encodes CARNPGTDMDETQYF.

The rearrangement uses TRBV6-5 and TRBJ2-5; D gene uncertain. Germline V gene data show CDR1 as MNHEY and CDR2 as SVGAGI. V lost 6 bases, J lost 2 bases, and 13 bases lay in between. This CDR3 is built from 14 residues. The CDR3 DNA sequence: TGTGCCAGCAGCCGTGGGCGCTTGCAAGAGACCCAGTACTTC. Its translation: CASSRGRLQETQYF.

This clone is a singleton in its sample. This chain connects TRBV12-5 to TRBJ1-4, with 7 positions matching TRBD1. This CDR3 contains 15 residues. The ends lost 6 bases at V and 4 bases at J; junction bases unmatched: 8. The V gene's germline CDR1 is LGHNT and CDR2 FRNRAP. The CDR3 reads CASGLSQGLNEKLFF. CDR3 coding DNA: TGTGCTAGTGGCCTGTCACAGGGGCTTAATGAAAAACTGTTTTTT.